The 6 T cell receptor beta chains in this list originate from one sample, sequenced in a study of technical replicates of blood from a few donors. The protocol was immunoSEQ multiplex PCR, while the TCRdb copy is restricted to in-frame clones and leaves out a portion. The data show 50,000 to 70,000 clones, with 85% to 95% seen just once and about 3.9% held by the top ten. The sequenced material came from PBMCs. These receptor sequences come from a human donor in good health. Some clones in this sample may be carry-over from other donors' samples.

With respect to this clone: One end of the junction varies from germline; a read error may be responsible. This chain joins TRBV14 and TRBJ1-2; 8 nucleotides agree with TRBD1. Germline assignment: CDR1 SGHDN and CDR2 FVKESK. This CDR3 spans 14 amino acids. The CDR3 DNA reads as TGTGCCAGCAGCCAAAACCGGGACAGGAGAATAATTTCCTTC. Translating it yields CASSQNRDRRIISF.

The V and J genes are TRBV29-1 and TRBJ2-1; 11 positions match TRBD1. The CDR3 sequence is 16 residues long. Trimming removed 7 bases from V and 2 bases from J; junction bases left unmatched: 10. CDR1 is SQVTM, CDR2 ANQGSEA, per germline. The CDR3 protein is CSDQDRGHTTYNEQFF. In DNA form, the CDR3 reads TGCAGCGACCAGGACAGGGGGCATACCACCTACAATGAGCAGTTCTTC.

This clone was found once. The CDR3 bases are TGTGCCAGCAGCTTAAGACTAGTGGGCACAGATACGCAGTATTTT. Protein sequence: CASSLRLVGTDTQYF. The V gene is TRBV7-2, the J gene TRBJ2-3, with D possibly matching TRBD2 (6 bases). CDR3 length equals 15 residues. V was shortened by 2 bases and J by 1 base, with 10 bases between the two germline ends. Germline CDR1 SGHTA, CDR2 FQGNSA. The full variable domain, with the rest looked up from reference TRBV7-2 and TRBJ2-3, is GAGVSQSPSNKVTEKGKDVELRCDPISGHTALYWYRQSLGQGLEFLIYFQGNSAPDKSGLPSDRFSAERTGGSVSTLTIQRTQQEDSAVYLCASSLRLVGTDTQYFGPGTRLTVL.

V is TRBV7-9 and J is TRBJ1-5; possibly TRBD1 for D (6 bases). The germline V gene encodes CDR1 SEHNR and CDR2 FQNEAQ (reference sequence). Trimming pared 8 bases from V and 0 bases from J, leaving 8 bases between. The CDR3 covers 13 residues. CDR3 nucleotide sequence: TGTGCCAGCGGGACAAATAGCAATCAGCCCCAGCATTTT. This sequence encodes CASGTNSNQPQHF.

V usage is TRBV5-1 and J usage is TRBJ1-2; 9 positions match TRBD1. CDR1 is SGHRS and CDR2 is YFSETQ in the germline V gene. J lost 7 bases, V lost 4 bases, and 11 bases had no gene match. The CDR3 covers 15 residues. The chain's CDR3 is CASSPTGTGLGGYTF. In DNA form, the CDR3 reads TGCGCCAGCAGCCCAACCGGGACAGGGTTGGGTGGCTACACCTTC.

The genes are TRBV30 and TRBJ2-1; maybe TRBD2 (5 bases). CDR3 length: 16 amino acids. CDR1 and CDR2 from the germline V gene are GTSNPN and SVGIG (reference sequence). The ends were cut back, 5 bases at V and 4 bases at J, with 21 bases in the middle. CDR3 bases: TGTGCCTGGGCCGGGGTTAGCCCTCACCAATACAATGAGCAGTTCTTC. Amino acid sequence: CAWAGVSPHQYNEQFF.